The rows below give T cell receptor beta chains drawn from one sample of a study of radiotherapy plus CTLA-4 blockade in lung cancer. Measured with immunoSEQ multiplex PCR; TCRdb has only the in-frame clones, and not every one. This sample has roughly 90,000 clones, with more than 70% found just once. Sequencing was performed on peripheral blood, taken from a patient treated with radiotherapy plus ipilimumab. Every receptor here comes from a human donor with non-small cell lung cancer that progressed on radiotherapy plus ipilimumab. The CDR3 runs from the conserved cysteine through the conserved F or W. The order of the fields is CDR3 protein, V gene, J gene.

CDR3aa: CASSETGSTDTQYF
v_gene: TRBV6-1
j_gene: TRBJ2-3

CDR3aa: CASSRRTQETQYF
v_gene: TRBV19
j_gene: TRBJ2-5

CDR3aa: CASSLEGNEQFF
v_gene: TRBV28
j_gene: TRBJ2-1

CDR3aa: CASSEGTGGSNYGYTF
v_gene: TRBV2
j_gene: TRBJ1-2

CDR3aa: CASKRDTGELFF
v_gene: TRBV7-9
j_gene: TRBJ2-2

CDR3aa: CASSLARNTEAFF
v_gene: TRBV5-1
j_gene: TRBJ1-1

CDR3aa: CASSPGGTNTGELFF
v_gene: TRBV28
j_gene: TRBJ2-2

CDR3aa: CASSPTGGKTDTQYF
v_gene: TRBV5-5
j_gene: TRBJ2-3

CDR3aa: CASSRGRDTEAFF
v_gene: TRBV27
j_gene: TRBJ1-1

CDR3aa: CAWSSPAGAPRGELFF
v_gene: TRBV30
j_gene: TRBJ2-2

CDR3aa: CASSLSGITQEAFF
v_gene: TRBV7-2
j_gene: TRBJ1-1

CDR3aa: CASSVGRGAGETDTQYF
v_gene: TRBV9
j_gene: TRBJ2-3

CDR3aa: CASSLSILQASEDYGYTF
v_gene: TRBV7-2
j_gene: TRBJ1-2

CDR3aa: CASSVGRTSNNEQFF
v_gene: TRBV9
j_gene: TRBJ2-1

CDR3aa: CASSHGTGAGNTIYF
v_gene: TRBV5-1
j_gene: TRBJ1-3

CDR3aa: CASSRDRANYGYTF
v_gene: TRBV7-8
j_gene: TRBJ1-2

CDR3aa: CASSLGRTGELFF
v_gene: TRBV7-9
j_gene: TRBJ2-2

CDR3aa: CASSPRGDKNIQYF
v_gene: TRBV6-5
j_gene: TRBJ2-4

CDR3aa: CASSLGSSGALDEQFF
v_gene: TRBV7-6
j_gene: TRBJ2-1

CDR3aa: CASSLGGTGSYGYTF
v_gene: TRBV28
j_gene: TRBJ1-2

CDR3aa: CASSSGTAFEAFF
v_gene: TRBV5-6
j_gene: TRBJ1-1

CDR3aa: CASSPGGGNYEQYF
v_gene: TRBV6-1
j_gene: TRBJ2-7

CDR3aa: CASSESLGGYTDTQYF
v_gene: TRBV4-3
j_gene: TRBJ2-3

CDR3aa: CASSALQGLRGYTF
v_gene: TRBV9
j_gene: TRBJ1-2

CDR3aa: CASSARGQGHTEAFF
v_gene: TRBV19
j_gene: TRBJ1-1

CDR3aa: CASKGDLRANEKLFF
v_gene: TRBV19
j_gene: TRBJ1-4

CDR3aa: CARSLCRDRQEKLFF
v_gene: TRBV5-3
j_gene: TRBJ1-4

CDR3aa: CASSTTGGGQPQHF
v_gene: TRBV7-2
j_gene: TRBJ1-5